The 3 T cell receptor beta chains below were found in one sample sequenced in a study of blood T cell dynamics during melanoma immunotherapy. Stated time point: week 3, after first cycle of checkpoint inhibitor. Using immunoSEQ multiplex PCR, the repertoire was profiled, and TCRdb retains in-frame clones only, with some absent. The sample has a few thousand clones; 80% are singletons. Material: blood, obtained from a patient treated with checkpoint blockade. Source of these receptors: a human donor with melanoma.

The chain uses TRBV14 and TRBJ1-1; 7 nucleotides align to TRBD1. Trimming removed 5 bases from V and 0 bases from J; junction bases left unmatched: 3. The CDR3 consists of 14 residues. CDR1 is SGHDN and CDR2 is FVKESK in the germline V gene. The CDR3 bases are TGTGCCAGCAGCTACAGGGGTATGAACACTGAAGCTTTCTTT. The encoded protein is CASSYRGMNTEAFF.

The chain couples TRBV11-1 to TRBJ1-2; 8 nucleotides align to TRBD1. The CDR3 has 16 residues. The germline CDR1 and CDR2 sequences are SGHAT and FQDESV (reference sequence). The V and J ends lost 4 bases and 4 bases, in that order; junction bases with no gene match: 11. The CDR3 DNA reads as TGTGCCAGCAGCTCCGAGACGCGTCAGGGGGCCTATGGCTACACCTTC. Protein: CASSSETRQGAYGYTF.

For the CDR3, the DNA is TGTGCCAGCAGTTACGCCAGGGGGCGAGGAAACACCATATATTTT. Protein product: CASSYARGRGNTIYF. The V call is TRBV6-5, the J call TRBJ1-3, with 8 bases aligning to TRBD1. The CDR3 has 15 amino acids. Germline CDR1 is MNHEY and CDR2 is SVGAGI. The V gene end was trimmed by 2 bases and the J gene end by 4 bases; junction bases not matched to a gene: 4.